These T cell receptor beta chains were read from a single sample in a study of PD-1 blockade in classical Hodgkin lymphoma. Produced via immunoSEQ multiplex PCR; TCRdb's table is partial and in-frame only. The data contain more than 40,000 clones, more than 70% of them singletons. Sequences were derived from peripheral blood mononuclear cells (PBMCs), sampled at baseline. The receptors shown here come from a human donor with classical Hodgkin lymphoma. CDR3s include the opening cysteine and the closing phenylalanine or tryptophan. Fields, in order: V gene, clone size, J gene, CDR3 length, D gene, CDR3 protein, CDR3 DNA. D genes are given only for firm matches. Only some rows state a clone size, as once, few, many or a class for expanded clones.

TRBV13	NA	TRBJ1-1	11	NA	CASSLYTEAFF	TGTGCCAGCAGCCTCTACACTGAAGCTTTCTTT
TRBV13	NA	TRBJ2-3	17	TRBD1	CASSLSRAQGGTDTQYF	TGTGCCAGCAGCTTATCCCGAGCCCAGGGGGGCACAGATACGCAGTATTTT
TRBV30	NA	TRBJ2-7	12	NA	CAWDRLTYEQYF	TGTGCCTGGGACAGGCTTACCTACGAGCAGTACTTC
TRBV11-2	NA	TRBJ2-7	15	NA	CASSLSSESSYEQYF	TGTGCCAGCAGCTTATCAAGCGAGAGCTCCTACGAGCAGTACTTC
TRBV19	NA	TRBJ1-2	13	TRBD1	CASSLGTGYGYTF	TGTGCCAGTAGTCTTGGGACAGGATATGGCTACACCTTC
TRBV7-2	NA	TRBJ1-1	15	TRBD1	CASRRTGQGNTEAFF	TGTGCCAGCAGACGAACAGGACAGGGGAACACTGAAGCTTTCTTT
TRBV9	NA	TRBJ1-1	16	NA	CASSAVDSTLNTEAFF	TGTGCCAGCAGCGCAGTTGACAGTACCTTGAACACTGAAGCTTTCTTT
TRBV7-9	few	TRBJ1-5	14	NA	CASSWAGRDQPQHF	TGTGCCAGCAGCTGGGCCGGTAGGGATCAGCCCCAGCATTTT
TRBV7-6	NA	TRBJ2-5	13	NA	CASSLGLQETQYF	TGTGCCAGCAGCTTAGGGCTACAAGAGACCCAGTACTTC
TRBV6-1	NA	TRBJ1-4	15	NA	CASTFTAATNEKLFF	TGTGCCAGCACTTTCACAGCCGCAACTAATGAAAAACTGTTTTTT
TRBV30	few	TRBJ2-1	11	NA	CAWSIYNEQFF	TGTGCCTGGAGTATATACAATGAGCAGTTCTTC
TRBV28	few	TRBJ1-5	15	TRBD1	CAAGPGQVSNQPQHF	TGTGCCGCCGGACCGGGACAGGTCAGCAATCAGCCCCAGCATTTT
TRBV7-9	few	TRBJ2-3	13	NA	CASTPSAVDTQYF	TGTGCCAGCACCCCCTCGGCCGTAGATACGCAGTATTTT
TRBV5-1	few	TRBJ1-1	12	NA	CASSLVQGQAFF	TGCGCCAGCAGCTTGGTGCAGGGACAAGCTTTCTTT
TRBV5-1	NA	TRBJ1-1	15	NA	CASSPILTGGTEAFF	TGCGCCAGCAGCCCGATTTTGACAGGCGGTACTGAAGCTTTCTTT
TRBV15	NA	TRBJ2-3	14	NA	CATSRDSGGGPEYF	TGTGCCACCAGCAGAGACTCAGGGGGAGGGCCTGAGTATTTT
TRBV2	few	TRBJ1-2	13	NA	CASSDQATRGYTF	TGTGCCAGCAGTGACCAGGCGACGAGGGGCTACACCTTC
TRBV9	once	TRBJ1-2	16	NA	CASSVGDFTFNYGYTF	TGTGCCAGCAGCGTAGGGGACTTCACCTTTAACTATGGCTACACCTTC
TRBV9	NA	TRBJ2-3	15	TRBD2	CASSTLLALSDTQYF	TGTGCCAGCAGCACTCTACTAGCGTTATCAGATACGCAGTATTTT
TRBV23-1	NA	TRBJ1-5	14	NA	CAAQRGILNQPQHF	TGCGCCGCCCAGAGAGGGATCCTCAATCAGCCCCAGCATTTT
TRBV7-9	NA	TRBJ2-2	13	NA	CASGPPGSGELFF	TGTGCCAGCGGCCCCCCCGGGTCCGGGGAGCTGTTTTTT
TRBV7-2	few	TRBJ2-3	12	NA	CASSLLADTQYF	TGTGCCAGCAGCTTACTAGCAGATACGCAGTATTTT
TRBV19	many	TRBJ2-4	12	NA	CATRQGGGIQYF	TGTGCCACCCGCCAGGGGGGAGGCATTCAGTACTTC
TRBV6-6	NA	TRBJ2-7	15	TRBD1	CASSYSPGRGYEQYF	TGTGCCAGCAGTTACTCGCCCGGCAGGGGGTACGAGCAGTACTTC
TRBV7-2	few	TRBJ2-1	15	NA	CASSWLSGAYNEQFF	TGTGCCAGCAGCTGGCTCTCAGGGGCCTACAATGAGCAGTTCTTC
TRBV7-9	once	TRBJ2-2	15	NA	CASSLEGRSTGELFF	TGTGCCAGCAGCTTAGAGGGCAGGTCCACCGGGGAGCTGTTTTTT